What follows describes a single T cell receptor beta chain. There are a few counts of this clone. Its antigen target is currently unknown. No per-base quality is available; no much larger clone lies one base away. The data were obtained in a study of OX40 agonist ivuxolimab in advanced cancers. Study-wide context: Ivuxolimab was an agonistic, fully human IgG2 monoclonal antibody directed against OX40 (CD134), a costimulatory receptor. Intravenous ivuxolimab was administered to patients every 2 weeks at six dose levels: 0.01, 0.1, 0.3, 1.5, 3 and 10 mg/kg. Peripheral TCRbeta sequencing was intended to test whether TCR sequence diversity was altered and clonal T-cell expansion was caused by ivuxolimab. Of the roughly 51 patients in dose escalation, about 19 had hepatocellular carcinoma, roughly 15 had melanoma, 9 had renal cell carcinoma and 9 had head and neck cancer. Three dose-escalation patients achieved partial responses, one with hepatocellular carcinoma and two with cutaneous melanoma. The dose-escalation cohort was 82.7% male with a mean age of about 58 years, ranging from roughly 20 to 80. Patients were allowed to have had prior anti-PD-1, anti-PD-L1 or anti-CTLA-4 therapy, and approximately 39% of the dose-escalation patients had been treated with checkpoint inhibitors. The paper covers the monotherapy dose-escalation part of the phase I ivuxolimab trial, which included N ≈ 50 patients. The paper as a whole reports these results and caveats: On average, CD8+ T cells showed more expanded clones than CD4+ T cells after ivuxolimab. At doses of 0.1 to 3.0 mg/kg, clonal expansion of both CD4+ and CD8+ T cells in blood was seen between baseline and week 6. In the 0.1-3.0 mg/kg groups, partial responders had among the lowest normalized peripheral clonal expansion, particularly in CD8+ T cells. Low levels of normalized T-cell clonal expansion were also seen in some patients who did not respond. The antigen specificity of the clonally expanded peripheral T cells was not determined.

The trial excluded patients who had a history of autoimmune disease or who were on systemic immunosuppression. Peripheral blood for TCR sequencing was collected from all dose cohorts at baseline, on cycle 4 day 1, and on cycle 7 day 1. Samples were obtained from an open-label, multicenter, first-in-human phase I dose-escalation trial of ivuxolimab. The trial enrolled adults with locally advanced or metastatic head and neck squamous cell, hepatocellular, melanoma or renal cell carcinoma. CD4+ and CD8+ T cells were sorted separately from peripheral blood before TCR sequencing. Genomic DNA was extracted from sorted cells for sequencing of the TCRbeta CDR3 region. The immunoSEQ Assay was used to sequence the TCRbeta CDR3 regions. Sourced from immuneACCESS, this table was stored by TCRdb with only in-frame sequences that have V and J called. A share of the clones is absent; for the studies checked, an unresolved V gene accounts for under half, and the remainder has no known explanation. Here the sample has 80,000 or so clones; 85% to 90% occur a single time. The ten largest make up 2% to 2.5% of the sample.

This TCR was sampled from an adult with an advanced solid tumor such as melanoma, head and neck, liver or kidney cancer. The sequences come from CD4+ or CD8+ T cells sorted from blood, collected in a trial of the OX40 agonist ivuxolimab.

The base sequence is TGTGCCAGCAGCCTCGGGGGCGGCTATGGCTACACCTTC. This is translated as CASSLGGGYGYTF. The sequence is built from TRBV5-5 and TRBJ1-2; 6 matching bases give a weak D call of TRBD1. Looking up the germline V gene (reference sequence) yields CDR1 SGHKS and CDR2 YYEKEE. Trimming at the junction amounts to 4 bases on V and 4 bases on J, and the germline ends lie 11 bases apart. Its CDR3 holds 13 amino acids, cysteine through phenylalanine. Of all the DNA, just the CDR3 is kept, 39 bases in frame from base 1.